Sequencing of this T cell receptor beta chain was carried out in a study of OX40 agonist ivuxolimab in advanced cancers. Whole-study findings and limits: On average, a greater number of expanded clones characterised CD8+ T cells relative to CD4+. At doses 0.1 to 3.0 mg/kg, CD4+ and CD8+ clones expanded.

This clone was seen a few times. Its specificity is unknown. Profiled with immunoSEQ multiplex PCR; TCRdb holds only in-frame clones, not every one. This table holds 65,000 to 85,000 clones, around nine tenths found once. The CDR3 is made up of 17 amino acids. Looked up from germline, CDR1 is MGHRA and CDR2 is YSYEKL. With 0 bases clipped from V and 2 bases from J, the junction kept 9 bases outside the gene matches. The starting material was CD4+ or CD8+ T cells sorted from blood, obtained in a trial of the OX40 agonist ivuxolimab. The clonotype comes from an adult with an advanced solid tumor such as melanoma, head and neck, liver or kidney cancer. This chain links TRBV4-1 with TRBJ1-2; the match to TRBD1 covers 7 bases. The CDR3 loop reads CASSQDAGGWVNYGYTF. DNA for the CDR3: TGCGCCAGCAGCCAAGACGCAGGGGGTTGGGTAAACTATGGCTACACCTTC.